This T cell receptor (beta chain) was obtained from a study of blood T cell repertoires in COVID-19. Study context: Spain, Italy and the United States supplied samples that represented acute and convalescent COVID-19. Sources were T cells, B-cell-depleted T cells, or PBMCs; the material itself was cDNA or gDNA.

In the study's own analysis: Amplified reference gene primers provided the basis for estimating nucleated cell counts. Produced via immunoSEQ multiplex PCR; TCRdb's table is partial and in-frame only. That table furnishes V, J and clone size, whereas the DNA furnished D and trimming. The top ten hold around 6.4% of the sample, which has 200,000 to 300,000 clones, about 85% seen once. The germline V gene encodes CDR1 SGHDT and CDR2 YYEEEE. Trimming shortened V by 1 base and J by 3 bases, and 17 bases separated the two germline ends. The CDR3 has 16 residues. The sequenced material came from peripheral blood. The receptor was derived from a woman aged 55-75 years with active or convalescent COVID-19. The chain has TRBV5-6 and TRBJ2-7; a possible D gene is TRBD1 (6 bases). The CDR3 sequence: CASSLTPRTVVYEQYF. The CDR3 nucleotides are TGTGCCAGCAGCTTGACACCAAGGACAGTGGTCTACGAGCAGTACTTC.